This T cell receptor (beta chain) emerged from a study of beta chain features in type 1 diabetes. For the study at large: Patient and healthy donor groups were alike in age, gender and cell yields.

This clone was picked up a small number of times. Its target is unknown. Sorted CD4+ subsets: naive, central memory, regulatory, stem cell-like memory (CD45RO/CCR7/CD25/CD127/CD95/CD27 panel). Study-level points and caveats: The study found that naive, central memory and Treg TCRB repertoires appeared more similar in patients than in healthy donors. The study found fewer insertions and more deletions at VDJ junctions in type 1 diabetes patients. People with Type 1 diabetes carried modestly yet significantly shorter TCRB CDR3s in all four CD4+ subsets.

The whole isolated RNA underwent reverse transcription, so sequencing captured expressed TCRB transcripts. The protocol was immunoSEQ multiplex PCR, while the TCRdb copy is restricted to in-frame clones and leaves out a portion. The table shows some 640,000 clones, with 11% to 15% occurring only once. This clonotype was obtained from a man between 18 and 29 years old with type 1 diabetes. Sequenced material: naive CD4+ T cells from blood.

The CDR3 coding sequence is TGTGCCAGCAGCTTGGCACAAAACACCGGGGAGCTGTTTTTT. Residues: CASSLAQNTGELFF. The chain combines TRBV5-6 with TRBJ2-2; D not certain. V was trimmed by 0 bases and J by 2 bases, leaving 5 bases between them. Germline V gene lookup returns CDR1 SGHDT and CDR2 YYEEEE. This CDR3 is built from 14 residues. Combining the CDR3 with reference TRBV5-6 and TRBJ2-2 gives the whole variable domain DAGVTQSPTHLIKTRGQQVTLRCSPKSGHDTVSWYQQALGQGPQFIFQYYEEEERQRGNFPDRFSGHQFPNYSSELNVNALLLGDSALYLCASSLAQNTGELFFGEGSRLTVL.